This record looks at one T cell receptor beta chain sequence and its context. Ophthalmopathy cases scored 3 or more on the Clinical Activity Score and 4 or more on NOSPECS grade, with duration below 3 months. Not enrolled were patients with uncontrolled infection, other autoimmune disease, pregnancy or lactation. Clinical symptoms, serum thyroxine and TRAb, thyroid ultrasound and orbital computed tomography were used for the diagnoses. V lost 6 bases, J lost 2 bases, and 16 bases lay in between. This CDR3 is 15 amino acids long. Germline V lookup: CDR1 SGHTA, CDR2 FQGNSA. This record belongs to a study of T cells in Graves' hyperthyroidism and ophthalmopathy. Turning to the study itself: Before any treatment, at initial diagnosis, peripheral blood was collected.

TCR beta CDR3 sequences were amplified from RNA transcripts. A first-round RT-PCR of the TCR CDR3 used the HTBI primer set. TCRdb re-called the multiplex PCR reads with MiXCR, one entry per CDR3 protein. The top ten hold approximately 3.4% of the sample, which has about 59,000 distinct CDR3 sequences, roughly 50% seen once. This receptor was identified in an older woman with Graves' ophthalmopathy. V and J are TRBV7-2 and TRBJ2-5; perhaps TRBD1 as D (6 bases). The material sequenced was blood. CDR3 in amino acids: CASSYTGTHQETQYF. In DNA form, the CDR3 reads TGTGCCAGCAGTTACACCGGGACACATCAAGAGACCCAGTACTTC.